Sequencing of this T cell receptor (beta chain) was carried out in a study of T cell responses to AZD1222 COVID-19 vaccine. TCRdb keeps only in-frame clones here, not all; method: immunoSEQ multiplex PCR. The sample lists tens of thousands of clones, around 90% occurring once. CDR1 and CDR2 from the germline V gene are SGHTA and FQGTGA. The CDR3 consists of 15 residues. The junction had 7 bases not matched to a gene; V was cut back by 5 bases and J by 7 bases. Study-wide points: Spike as a whole was targeted by vaccine-associated CD4 TCRs, dominant at 160-218 and 743-854.

Details on this clone: The antigen remains unidentified.

The study pooled second doses at about 4 or about 12 weeks. The sample was peripheral blood, taken 28 days after the second AZD1222 dose. The TCR originated in an adult who received the AZD1222 COVID-19 vaccine. The rearrangement links TRBV7-3 to TRBJ2-2; TRBD1 aligns across 10 bases. The CDR3 protein is CASSPGTGVSGELFF. The CDR3, as DNA: TGTGCCAGCAGCCCAGGGACAGGGGTTAGCGGGGAGCTGTTTTTT. The whole variable domain, remainder taken from reference TRBV7-3 and TRBJ2-2, is GAGVSQTPSNKVTEKGKYVELRCDPISGHTALYWYRQSLGQGPEFLIYFQGTGAADDSGLPNDRFFAVRPEGSVSTLKIQRTERGDSAVYLCASSPGTGVSGELFFGEGSRLTVL.